This T cell receptor beta chain originates from a study of blood T cell repertoires in COVID-19. Study background: Donors in the United States, Italy and Spain gave samples during acute or convalescent COVID-19. From T cells, B-cell-depleted T cells, or PBMCs came the material, which was cDNA or gDNA.

Under the authors' procedure: Using reference gene primer amplification, nucleated cell counts were estimated. Libraries were prepared by immunoSEQ multiplex PCR; TCRdb keeps only in-frame clonotypes and omits some of them. From that table come the V and J calls and clone size; the DNA was used to work out D and trimming. The sample includes tens of thousands of clones, 65% to 85% of them seen just once. CDR1 MNHEY and CDR2 SVGEGT come from the germline V gene. The CDR3 length is 16 residues. V lost 3 bases to trimming and J lost 0 bases, with 14 bases between them. The gene calls are TRBV6-2 or TRBV6-3 and TRBJ1-1, with a possible D match to TRBD1 (6 bases). The sample consisted of peripheral blood. This receptor was obtained from a man aged 60 to 69 with acute or convalescent COVID-19. The CDR3 bases are TGTGCCAGCAGTTATAGGACAGACAACATGAACACTGAAGCTTTCTTT. Translated: CASSYRTDNMNTEAFF.